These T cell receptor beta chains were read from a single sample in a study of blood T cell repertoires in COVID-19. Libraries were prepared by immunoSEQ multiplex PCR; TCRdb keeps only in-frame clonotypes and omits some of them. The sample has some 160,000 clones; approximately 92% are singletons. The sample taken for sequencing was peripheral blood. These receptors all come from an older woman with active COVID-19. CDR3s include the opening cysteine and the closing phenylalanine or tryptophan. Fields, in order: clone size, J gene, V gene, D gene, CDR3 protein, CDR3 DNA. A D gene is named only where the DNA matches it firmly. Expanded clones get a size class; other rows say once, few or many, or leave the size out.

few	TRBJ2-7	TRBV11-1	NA	CASSLVPGEYEQYF	TGTGCCAGCAGCTTAGTCCCGGGAGAATACGAGCAGTACTTC
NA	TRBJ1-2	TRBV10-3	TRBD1	CAISDQGAGGYTF	TGTGCCATCAGTGACCAGGGGGCCGGTGGCTACACCTTC
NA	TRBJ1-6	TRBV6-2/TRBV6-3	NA	CASSKDSSPYNSPLHF	TGTGCCAGCAGCAAGGACAGCTCTCCCTATAATTCACCCCTCCACTTT
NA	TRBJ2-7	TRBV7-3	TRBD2	CASSLNGRAYEQYF	TGTGCCAGCAGCTTAAATGGGAGGGCTTACGAGCAGTACTTC
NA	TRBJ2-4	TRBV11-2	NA	CASSFGSGQNIQYF	TGTGCCAGCAGCTTTGGGAGTGGGCAAAACATTCAGTACTTC
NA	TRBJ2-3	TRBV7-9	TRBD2	CASSGPGGTSGKMVTQYF	TGTGCCAGCAGCGGCCCGGGCGGGACTAGCGGGAAGATGGTTACGCAGTATTTT
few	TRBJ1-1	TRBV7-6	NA	CASSFQDMNTEAFF	TGTGCCAGCAGCTTCCAGGATATGAACACTGAAGCTTTCTTT
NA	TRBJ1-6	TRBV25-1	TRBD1	CASKPGQGNNSPLHF	TGTGCCAGCAAACCGGGACAGGGGAATAATTCACCCCTCCACTTT
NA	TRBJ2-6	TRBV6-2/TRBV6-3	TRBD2	CASSYHLTSGTVWANVLTF	TGTGCCAGCAGTTACCATCTGACTAGCGGGACGGTATGGGCCAACGTCCTGACTTTC
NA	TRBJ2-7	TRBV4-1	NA	CASSQAGVDYEQYF	TGCGCCAGCAGCCAAGCGGGAGTCGACTACGAGCAGTACTTC